This T cell receptor beta chain was retrieved from a study of cytomegalovirus exposure and HLA in healthy donors. The donors were members of the validation cohort comprising over 100 subjects, separate from the approximately 630-subject first cohort. Comment on this clone: The antigen is not known.

Germline values: CDR1 SGHAT, CDR2 FQNNGV. This CDR3 has 15 residues. The V gene lost 5 bases and the J gene lost 0 bases, with 13 bases spanning the gap. Study outcomes and limitations: Clusters of TCRs from the first cohort tended to co-occur in the roughly 120 validation repertoires (as a later analysis found). Per published reports, the classifier diagnosed cytomegalovirus status with high specificity and sensitivity.

Repertoires were generated with immunoSEQ multiplex PCR, while TCRdb's copy carries only in-frame clones and drops some. The sample records more than 100,000 clones, roughly 90% being singletons. The chain carries TRBV11-2 and TRBJ1-1; no clear D gene. The sequence was obtained from a woman under 30 in good health and CMV-seropositive. The specimen was PBMCs. CDR3 in amino acids: CASSHRGLMNTEAFF. The CDR3 DNA reads TGTGCCAGCAGCCACCGGGGATTGATGAACACTGAAGCTTTCTTT.